Presented here are 26 T cell receptor beta chains from one specimen sequenced in a study of persistence of HIV-infected CD4 T cells. Antigen specificity for these receptors is unknown. This was the immunoSEQ version 4 assay in survey mode. TCRdb keeps only in-frame clones here, not all; method: immunoSEQ multiplex PCR. The repertoire includes more than 30,000 clones, around 80% of them detected once, and approximately 1.5% sits in the top ten. The stimulus was lysate of CMV-infected fibroblasts, around 10 ug/mL. CD40L-negative CD69-negative CD45RO-high memory CD4+ T cells were sorted as populations depleted of antigen-responding cells. The sample consisted of CD4+ T cells sorted from PBMCs after roughly 18-hour stimulation, taken from a patient who received antiretroviral therapy. The receptor source for this set is an adult man with HIV who was CMV-seropositive.

This chain joins TRBV18 and TRBJ1-1; D is perhaps TRBD1 (5 bases). The CDR3 loop spans 13 amino acids. Trimming shortened V by 3 bases and J by 6 bases, and 11 bases separated the two germline ends. Germline CDR1 and CDR2: KGHSH and LQKENI. The CDR3 protein is CASSPGRAPEAFF. CDR3 sequence (DNA): TGTGCCAGCTCACCCGGCAGGGCCCCTGAAGCTTTCTTT.

Concerning this clone itself: Its ends do not fully match the called genes, so a read error is possible. Other nucleotide sequences in the sample specify the same CDR3. This sequence joins TRBV9 and TRBJ1-1; TRBD1 agrees at 7 bases. Germline values: CDR1 SGDLS, CDR2 YYNGEE. This CDR3 comprises 13 residues. The CDR3 protein is CASSVTQGGEAFF. CDR3 coding DNA: TGTGCCAGCAGCGTTACCCAGGGGGGTGAAGCCTTCTTT.

This clone was counted only a few times. This sequence joins TRBV28 and TRBJ1-3, with a tentative D call TRBD1 (5 bases). The germline V gene encodes CDR1 MDHEN and CDR2 SYDVKM. V was trimmed by 0 bases and J by 4 bases, leaving 10 bases between them. CDR3 length: 15 residues. CDR3 amino acids: CASSLWGVRGNTIYF. Written as DNA, the CDR3 is TGTGCCAGCAGTTTATGGGGGGTGCGGGGAAACACCATATATTTT. The whole variable domain, remainder taken from reference TRBV28 and TRBJ1-3, is DVKVTQSSRYLVKRTGEKVFLECVQDMDHENMFWYRQDPGLGLRLIYFSYDVKMKEKGDIPEGYSVSREKKERFSLILESASTNQTSMYLCASSLWGVRGNTIYFGEGSWLTVV.

The chain is built from TRBV27 and TRBJ1-2, with a tentative D call TRBD1 (5 bases). Germline CDR1 and CDR2: MNHEY and SMNVEV (reference sequence). Trimming removed 8 bases at V and 0 bases at J, with 13 bases between. This CDR3 has 14 residues. CDR3 nucleotide sequence: TGTGCCAGCCTCCCGGGGGGTTCTAACTATGGCTACACCTTC. This translates into CASLPGGSNYGYTF.

This clone was seen more than once but under ten times. The gene calls are TRBV7-3 and TRBJ2-2; D remains unclear. CDR3 length equals 12 residues. Germline CDR1 is SGHTA and CDR2 is FQGTGA. V lost 3 bases and J 4 bases, leaving 3 bases between the germline ends. CDR3 residues: CASSFSTGELFF. For the CDR3, the DNA is TGTGCCAGCAGCTTCTCCACCGGGGAGCTGTTTTTT.

This chain links TRBV19 with TRBJ1-1; D is possibly TRBD1 (6 bases). The CDR3 has 14 amino acids. Trimming took 4 bases from V and 0 from J, leaving 9 bases between them. The germline gives CDR1 LNHDA, CDR2 SQIVND (reference sequence). CDR3: CASSNRVLNTEAFF. The CDR3 nucleotides read TGTGCCAGTAGTAACAGGGTGCTGAACACTGAAGCTTTCTTT.

The V gene is TRBV4-1, the J gene TRBJ1-1, with TRBD1 as a possible D gene (6 bases). The CDR3 sequence is 13 residues long. With 8 bases removed from V and 8 bases from J, the gap between germline ends came to 18 bases. Germline CDR1 MGHRA, CDR2 YSYEKL. Here the CDR3 reads CASSSNAGTEAFF. DNA of the CDR3: TGCGCCAGCTCTAGTAATGCCGGGACAGAAGCTTTCTTT.

This clone has more than one count but fewer than ten. The genes are TRBV2 and TRBJ1-5; 9 bases match TRBD1. This CDR3 contains 15 residues. Germline trimming cut 6 bases from V and 2 bases from J; bases unmatched to any gene: 5. CDR1 is SNHLY and CDR2 is FYNNEI in the germline V gene. The CDR3 DNA reads TGTGCCAGCAGCGGGGACAGGGTGGGCAATCAGCCCCAGCATTTT. Translation gives CASSGDRVGNQPQHF.

This clone has only one observation. This chain uses TRBV6-5 with TRBJ2-1; the D gene is possibly TRBD1 (6 bases). Germline V gene sequence: CDR1 MNHEY, CDR2 SVGAGI. The length of the CDR3 is 15 residues. Trimming removed 7 bases from V and 0 bases from J, with 13 bases in between. CDR3 region: CASNPGHYSYNEQFF. CDR3 DNA sequence: TGTGCCAGCAACCCGGGACACTACTCCTACAATGAGCAGTTCTTC.

The V call is TRBV27, the J call TRBJ1-2, with 10 bases that match TRBD1. CDR1 is MNHEY and CDR2 is SMNVEV in the germline V gene (reference sequence). This CDR3 spans 14 amino acids. Losses at the gene ends were 4 bases for V and 6 bases for J; bases not matched to a gene: 5. The CDR3 region has the DNA TGTGCCAGCAGTTCCCGGGACAGGGGCAATGGCTACACCTTC. This encodes CASSSRDRGNGYTF.

The V and J genes are TRBV6-5 and TRBJ1-6; 9 bases map to TRBD1. CDR3 length equals 14 residues. The germline V gene has CDR1 MNHEY and CDR2 SVGAGI. Trimming cost V 8 bases and J 7 bases; bases outside gene matches: 6. The CDR3 spells CASGRGQGNSPLHF. Written as DNA, the CDR3 is TGTGCCAGCGGTCGTGGACAGGGGAATTCACCCCTCCACTTT.

V gene TRBV27 combines with J gene TRBJ2-7, with D unresolved. The CDR3 extends over 11 amino acids. Germline V gene sequence: CDR1 MNHEY, CDR2 SMNVEV (reference sequence). V lost 7 bases to trimming and J lost 2 bases, with 6 bases between them. CDR3 sequence reads: CASTLAYEQYF. CDR3 in DNA: TGTGCCAGCACATTGGCCTACGAGCAGTACTTC.

This clone has more than one count but fewer than ten. This rearrangement joins TRBV2 to TRBJ1-5; 7 positions agree with TRBD1. The germline CDR1 and CDR2 sequences are SNHLY and FYNNEI. The CDR3 consists of 14 residues. The V and J ends lost 4 bases and 7 bases, in that order; junction bases with no gene match: 7. CDR3 DNA sequence: TGTGCCAGCAGTGCTGGACAGGTGGGGCAGCCCCAGCATTTT. This codes for CASSAGQVGQPQHF.

This clone was picked up a small number of times. This chain uses TRBV27 with TRBJ2-1; D not resolved. V dropped 2 bases and J dropped 3 bases, with 14 bases sitting between them. The CDR3 is made up of 16 amino acids. The germline V gene encodes CDR1 MNHEY and CDR2 SMNVEV (reference sequence). CDR3 sequence (DNA): TGTGCCAGCAGTTTAATGGTGGTTCGGCTCTACAATGAGCAGTTCTTC. Its protein product is CASSLMVVRLYNEQFF.

This chain uses TRBV6-4 with TRBJ2-3; 11 positions match TRBD2. CDR1 is MRHNA, CDR2 SNTAGT, per germline. V was pared by 6 bases and J by 2 bases, with 4 bases of the junction left unmatched. The CDR3 consists of 15 residues. CDR3 residues: CASRTSGGATDTQYF. In nucleotides, the CDR3 is TGTGCCAGCAGAACTAGCGGGGGAGCCACAGATACGCAGTATTTT.

The chain carries TRBV6-5 and TRBJ2-3, with 9 nucleotides matching TRBD2. V was pared by 6 bases and J by 4 bases, with 5 bases of the junction left unmatched. This CDR3 is 14 amino acids long. CDR1 and CDR2 (germline): MNHEY, SVGAGI. The CDR3 protein is CASSLAGRADTQYF. For the CDR3, the DNA is TGTGCCAGCAGCCTAGCGGGGAGGGCAGATACGCAGTATTTT.

The chain carries TRBV19 and TRBJ2-2, with D maybe TRBD2 (6 bases). Trimming pared 5 bases from V and 6 bases from J, leaving 13 bases between. In germline, CDR1 is LNHDA, CDR2 SQIVND (reference sequence). The CDR3 consists of 14 residues. As DNA, the CDR3 is TGTGCCAGTAGTCAGGGCGGGGTAGCCGGGGAGCTGTTTTTT. This encodes CASSQGGVAGELFF.

The chain couples TRBV18 to TRBJ2-7, with 9 bases lining up with TRBD2. Germline loops: CDR1 KGHSH, CDR2 LQKENI. The CDR3 extends over 13 amino acids. Trimming cost V 1 base and J 8 bases; bases outside gene matches: 3. CDR3: CASSPQRGDQQYF. The DNA for the CDR3 is TGTGCCAGCTCACCACAGCGGGGGGACCAGCAGTACTTC.

This chain links TRBV27 with TRBJ1-1, with no clear D. This CDR3 region has 14 residues. V was pared by 6 bases and J by 1 base, with 12 bases between. CDR1 is MNHEY and CDR2 is SMNVEV in the germline V gene (reference sequence). In DNA, the CDR3 is TGTGCCAGCAGGACGAACGGCTGGAACACTGAAGCTTTCTTT. Translated, it gives CASRTNGWNTEAFF.

The rearrangement joins TRBV18 to TRBJ2-7, with TRBD1 matching 8 bases. After removal of 4 bases from V and 5 bases from J, the junction contained 4 bases not matched to a gene. This CDR3 is 13 amino acids long. Germline V CDR1 and CDR2: KGHSH, LQKENI. CDR3 nucleotide sequence: TGTGCCAGCTCACAAACAGGGGGAAACGAGCAGTACTTC. As protein: CASSQTGGNEQYF.

This clone was counted between two and nine times. This sequence joins TRBV2 and TRBJ1-2; D call uncertain. Germline V lookup: CDR1 SNHLY, CDR2 FYNNEI. V was clipped by 6 bases and J by 6 bases, with 11 bases between them. CDR3 size: 12 residues. This CDR3 is CASRLRVNGYTF. CDR3 nucleotide sequence: TGTGCCAGCAGATTAAGGGTTAATGGCTACACCTTC. The full variable domain, rest sourced from reference TRBV2 and TRBJ1-2, is EPEVTQTPSHQVTQMGQEVILRCVPISNHLYFYWYRQILGQKVEFLVSFYNNEISEKSEIFDDQFSVERPDGSNFTLKIRSTKLEDSAMYFCASRLRVNGYTFGSGTRLTVV.

For the CDR3, the DNA is TGTGCCAGCAGACAGGGGGGAGTGGGTCGGACTGAAGCTTTCTTT. Translating it yields CASRQGGVGRTEAFF. The chain joins TRBV6-5 to TRBJ1-1; TRBD1 matches 8 bases. The germline CDR1 and CDR2 sequences are MNHEY and SVGAGI. This CDR3 spans 15 amino acids. Trimming removed 6 bases from V and 5 bases from J; junction bases left unmatched: 11.

The chain is built from TRBV5-5 and TRBJ2-3, with a tentative D call TRBD2 (6 bases). The CDR3 has 18 residues. V was trimmed by 6 bases and J by 4 bases, leaving 27 bases between them. Germline V gene sequence: CDR1 SGHKS, CDR2 YYEKEE (reference sequence). CDR3 nucleotides: TGTGCCAGCACCTTTATTTTAGGGTCTGGGGGGTCGGCAGATACGCAGTATTTT. This gives the protein CASTFILGSGGSADTQYF.

This clone was recorded a few times. The gene calls are TRBV19 and TRBJ1-6; 11 bases map to TRBD1. This CDR3 is 14 amino acids long. The V and J ends lost 8 bases and 6 bases, in that order; junction bases with no gene match: 3. In germline, CDR1 is LNHDA, CDR2 SQIVND (reference sequence). CDR3 in DNA: TGTGCCAGTGGACAGGGGGCGCGTAATTCACCCCTCCACTTT. The encoded protein is CASGQGARNSPLHF.

The gene calls are TRBV3-1 (or the pseudogene TRBV3-2) and TRBJ2-3; 8 bases fit TRBD2. V lost 2 bases and J lost 3; bases outside the gene matches: 10. The germline V gene has CDR1 LGHDT and CDR2 YNNKEL (reference sequence). The CDR3 extends over 17 amino acids. CDR3 region: CASSQIRSGGITDTQYF. The CDR3 DNA reads as TGTGCCAGCAGCCAAATAAGGAGCGGGGGTATTACAGATACGCAGTATTTT.

This clone showed up just a few times. The chain has TRBV20-1 and TRBJ1-4; the D is unclear. CDR1 is DFQATT and CDR2 is SNEGSKA in the germline V gene (reference sequence). V lost 6 bases to trimming and J lost 8 bases, with 10 bases between them. The length of the CDR3 is 11 residues. The CDR3 protein is CSALAGEKLFF. The CDR3 DNA reads as TGCAGTGCCCTAGCGGGAGAAAAACTGTTTTTT.